Reported below is one T cell receptor beta chain. Its antigen remains unidentified. The data stem from a study of shared clonotypes between healthy human individuals. Several immunoSEQ plates held equal portions of the genomic DNA taken from each subset. An approximately 180 ng quantity of DNA, 25,000 to 30,000 T cell genomes, went into the sorted-subset replicate PCRs. The method was immunoSEQ multiplex PCR; TCRdb's version includes in-frame clones alone and lacks a portion of them. This table has about 750,000 clones, nearly 95% appearing once. Naive CD8 isolation took CD45RO-negative cells positively selected for CCR7 and excluded terminally differentiated effector memory CD45RA+ cells. Study-level points and caveats: The diversity represented, both genetic and in exposure history, was limited by few donors. Sampling covered blood only; tissue repertoires likely differ.

Material: naive CD8+ T cells sorted from blood. The receptor's source is a young man in good health.

CDR3 in amino acids: CASSAYPQEGLHTEAFF. The CDR3 DNA follows: TGTGCCAGCAGCGCTTATCCCCAGGAGGGCCTGCACACTGAAGCTTTCTTT. V is TRBV7-9 and J is TRBJ1-1; D unresolved. V was pared by 5 bases and J by 3 bases, with 22 bases between. This CDR3 comprises 17 residues. CDR1 is SEHNR and CDR2 is FQNEAQ in the germline V gene (reference sequence). Complete variable domain (other parts from reference TRBV7-9 and TRBJ1-1): DTGVSQNPRHKITKRGQNVTFRCDPISEHNRLYWYRQTLGQGPEFLTYFQNEAQLEKSRLLSDRFSAERPKGSFSTLEIQRTEQGDSAMYLCASSAYPQEGLHTEAFFGQGTRLTVV.